A selection of T cell receptor beta chains follows, all from one sample in a study of cytotoxic CD8 clonotypes in ibrutinib-treated CLL. This table comes from immunoSEQ multiplex PCR, and its TCRdb copy is limited to in-frame clones, with some not included. The sample includes around 310,000 clones, about 80% of them seen just once. Sequencing was performed on PBMCs, taken before ibrutinib treatment. The receptors originated from a human donor with chronic lymphocytic leukemia. Both conserved end residues are part of each CDR3. A D gene is named only where the DNA matches it firmly. Clone size is not always given. Where it is, it says once, few, many or a class for expanded clones.

V gene: TRBV15
D gene: TRBD2
clone size: few
J gene: TRBJ2-3
CDR3 protein: CATSRDFTTSGSADTQYF
CDR3 DNA: TGTGCCACCAGCAGAGATTTTACAACTAGCGGGAGTGCGGATACGCAGTATTTT

V gene: TRBV7-9
D gene: -
clone size: -
J gene: TRBJ2-3
CDR3 protein: CASRRTTSTDTQYF
CDR3 DNA: TGTGCCAGCCGAAGGACAACTAGCACAGATACGCAGTATTTT

V gene: TRBV25-1
D gene: -
clone size: -
J gene: TRBJ1-1
CDR3 protein: CASSELRGTEAFF
CDR3 DNA: TGTGCCAGCAGTGAATTAAGGGGCACTGAAGCTTTCTTT

V gene: TRBV7-9
D gene: -
clone size: -
J gene: TRBJ2-2
CDR3 protein: CASSWTRGDRVNTGELFF
CDR3 DNA: TGTGCCAGCAGCTGGACGCGGGGGGACAGGGTTAACACCGGGGAGCTGTTTTTT

V gene: TRBV2
D gene: -
clone size: -
J gene: TRBJ2-7
CDR3 protein: CASSDYGSSEQYF
CDR3 DNA: TGTGCCAGCAGTGATTACGGCTCCTCCGAGCAGTACTTC

V gene: TRBV18
D gene: -
clone size: -
J gene: TRBJ2-2
CDR3 protein: CASSPPAIDTGELFF
CDR3 DNA: TGTGCCAGCTCACCACCGGCAATAGATACCGGGGAGCTGTTTTTT

V gene: TRBV5-6
D gene: TRBD1
clone size: -
J gene: TRBJ1-1
CDR3 protein: CASSLGGTVEAFF
CDR3 DNA: TGTGCCAGCAGCTTGGGGGGGACAGTTGAAGCTTTCTTT

V gene: TRBV28
D gene: -
clone size: -
J gene: TRBJ1-1
CDR3 protein: CASSLAPGSMNTEAFF
CDR3 DNA: TGTGCCAGCAGTTTAGCGCCGGGTTCAATGAACACTGAAGCTTTCTTT

V gene: TRBV4-2
D gene: -
clone size: -
J gene: TRBJ2-3
CDR3 protein: CASSQDVQPEGYF
CDR3 DNA: TGTGCCAGCAGCCAAGATGTCCAGCCGGAAGGGTATTTT

V gene: TRBV2
D gene: -
clone size: -
J gene: TRBJ1-1
CDR3 protein: CASSVQGAWTEAFF
CDR3 DNA: TGTGCCAGCAGTGTCCAGGGTGCGTGGACTGAAGCTTTCTTT

V gene: TRBV7-6
D gene: TRBD1
clone size: once
J gene: TRBJ2-1
CDR3 protein: CASSLIAGTDNEQFF
CDR3 DNA: TGTGCCAGCAGCTTGATTGCCGGGACAGACAATGAGCAGTTCTTC

V gene: TRBV5-1
D gene: -
clone size: few
J gene: TRBJ2-2
CDR3 protein: CASSLVADTGELFF
CDR3 DNA: TGCGCCAGCAGCTTGGTAGCCGACACCGGGGAGCTGTTTTTT

V gene: TRBV5-1
D gene: TRBD1
clone size: few
J gene: TRBJ2-3
CDR3 protein: CASSGGRQGVTDTQYF
CDR3 DNA: TGCGCCAGCAGCGGCGGAAGACAGGGGGTCACAGATACGCAGTATTTT

V gene: TRBV13
D gene: -
clone size: -
J gene: TRBJ2-1
CDR3 protein: CASSLGGLNNEQFF
CDR3 DNA: TGTGCCAGCAGCTTAGGGGGCCTTAACAATGAGCAGTTCTTC

V gene: TRBV4-2
D gene: -
clone size: -
J gene: TRBJ2-1
CDR3 protein: CASSQVGGDNEQFF
CDR3 DNA: TGTGCCAGCAGCCAAGTCGGGGGCGACAATGAGCAGTTCTTC

V gene: TRBV2
D gene: -
clone size: -
J gene: TRBJ2-7
CDR3 protein: CASSVVTRYEQYF
CDR3 DNA: TGTGCCAGCAGTGTGGTCACCCGCTACGAGCAGTACTTC

V gene: TRBV29-1
D gene: -
clone size: few
J gene: TRBJ2-1
CDR3 protein: CSVEVFANEQFF
CDR3 DNA: TGCAGCGTTGAAGTCTTTGCCAATGAGCAGTTCTTC

V gene: TRBV30
D gene: TRBD1
clone size: -
J gene: TRBJ1-5
CDR3 protein: CAWSPRWDSGNQPQHF
CDR3 DNA: TGTGCCTGGAGTCCACGGTGGGACAGTGGCAATCAGCCCCAGCATTTT

V gene: TRBV28
D gene: -
clone size: once
J gene: TRBJ2-7
CDR3 protein: CASSLQGTTYEQYF
CDR3 DNA: TGTGCCAGCAGTTTACAGGGGACTACATACGAGCAGTACTTC

V gene: TRBV5-1
D gene: TRBD1
clone size: -
J gene: TRBJ2-1
CDR3 protein: CASSRTGRSYNEQFF
CDR3 DNA: TGCGCCAGCAGCCGGACAGGGCGATCCTACAATGAGCAGTTCTTC

V gene: TRBV7-8
D gene: TRBD1
clone size: -
J gene: TRBJ1-2
CDR3 protein: CASSRTGQPRDYGYTF
CDR3 DNA: TGTGCCAGCTCGAGGACGGGACAGCCCCGGGACTATGGCTACACCTTC

V gene: TRBV4-3
D gene: TRBD2
clone size: -
J gene: TRBJ2-1
CDR3 protein: CASSQDLTSGRRDEQFF
CDR3 DNA: TGCGCCAGCAGCCAAGATCTGACTAGCGGACGTAGGGATGAGCAGTTCTTC

V gene: TRBV29-1
D gene: -
clone size: few
J gene: TRBJ1-2
CDR3 protein: CSVEVQEKLYGYTF
CDR3 DNA: TGCAGCGTTGAAGTCCAGGAGAAGCTCTATGGCTACACCTTC

V gene: TRBV10-3
D gene: -
clone size: -
J gene: TRBJ2-1
CDR3 protein: CAIATGTKLAEQFF
CDR3 DNA: TGTGCCATTGCCACCGGGACGAAGCTTGCCGAGCAGTTCTTC

V gene: TRBV18
D gene: -
clone size: -
J gene: TRBJ2-5
CDR3 protein: CASSPSRETQYF
CDR3 DNA: TGTGCCAGCTCACCTTCTAGGGAGACCCAGTACTTC

V gene: TRBV2
D gene: -
clone size: -
J gene: TRBJ1-2
CDR3 protein: CASSQGFGYTF
CDR3 DNA: TGTGCCAGCAGCCAGGGGTTTGGCTACACCTTC

V gene: TRBV29-1
D gene: -
clone size: -
J gene: TRBJ1-1
CDR3 protein: CSADQGGNTEAFF
CDR3 DNA: TGCAGCGCCGATCAGGGTGGGAACACTGAAGCTTTCTTT

V gene: TRBV27
D gene: -
clone size: -
J gene: TRBJ2-7
CDR3 protein: CASSSPATKSRYEQYF
CDR3 DNA: TGTGCCAGCAGTTCGCCCGCGACTAAGAGCCGCTACGAGCAGTACTTC

V gene: TRBV19
D gene: -
clone size: -
J gene: TRBJ2-1
CDR3 protein: CASSIGSRYNEQFF
CDR3 DNA: TGTGCCAGTAGTATCGGGAGCAGATACAATGAGCAGTTCTTC

V gene: TRBV4-1
D gene: -
clone size: -
J gene: TRBJ1-5
CDR3 protein: CASSQVGSLQPQHF
CDR3 DNA: TGCGCCAGCAGCCAAGTGGGGTCCTTGCAGCCCCAGCATTTT

V gene: TRBV19
D gene: -
clone size: -
J gene: TRBJ1-2
CDR3 protein: CASTPDRIYGYTF
CDR3 DNA: TGTGCCAGTACCCCAGACAGAATCTATGGCTACACCTTC

V gene: TRBV7-6
D gene: TRBD1
clone size: few
J gene: TRBJ1-1
CDR3 protein: CASSRTGPFSEAFF
CDR3 DNA: TGTGCCAGCAGTCGGACAGGGCCCTTCTCTGAAGCTTTCTTT

V gene: TRBV10-3
D gene: -
clone size: -
J gene: TRBJ2-2
CDR3 protein: CASGESNTGELFF
CDR3 DNA: TGTGCCTCGGGGGAGTCGAACACCGGGGAGCTGTTTTTT

V gene: TRBV29-1
D gene: TRBD1
clone size: -
J gene: TRBJ1-1
CDR3 protein: CSVDRGTEAFF
CDR3 DNA: TGCAGCGTAGACAGGGGTACTGAAGCTTTCTTT

V gene: TRBV18
D gene: -
clone size: -
J gene: TRBJ1-1
CDR3 protein: CASSNLETFGTEAFF
CDR3 DNA: TGTGCCAGCTCGAACCTGGAAACCTTTGGGACTGAAGCTTTCTTT

V gene: TRBV7-8
D gene: TRBD2
clone size: -
J gene: TRBJ2-4
CDR3 protein: CASSLATLAGSKNIQYF
CDR3 DNA: TGTGCCAGCAGCTTAGCCACCCTAGCGGGATCCAAAAACATTCAGTACTTC

V gene: TRBV27
D gene: -
clone size: once
J gene: TRBJ1-1
CDR3 protein: CASTRRRNTEAFF
CDR3 DNA: TGTGCCAGCACTCGTCGCCGGAACACTGAAGCTTTCTTT

V gene: TRBV6-1
D gene: -
clone size: -
J gene: TRBJ2-1
CDR3 protein: CASSVRWTALGYNEQFF
CDR3 DNA: TGTGCCAGCAGTGTCCGCTGGACAGCCCTCGGGTACAATGAGCAGTTCTTC

V gene: TRBV4-1
D gene: -
clone size: few
J gene: TRBJ2-7
CDR3 protein: CASSQGASAPYEQYF
CDR3 DNA: TGCGCCAGCAGCCAAGGCGCTAGCGCGCCCTACGAGCAGTACTTC

V gene: TRBV6-5
D gene: TRBD2
clone size: -
J gene: TRBJ2-1
CDR3 protein: CASSLGLAGYNEQFF
CDR3 DNA: TGTGCCAGCAGCTTAGGACTAGCAGGGTACAATGAGCAGTTCTTC

V gene: TRBV14
D gene: TRBD2
clone size: -
J gene: TRBJ2-5
CDR3 protein: CASSQGVLAGGEETQYF
CDR3 DNA: TGTGCCAGCAGCCAAGGGGTTCTAGCGGGAGGTGAAGAGACCCAGTACTTC

V gene: TRBV29-1
D gene: -
clone size: -
J gene: TRBJ2-5
CDR3 protein: CSVEFQEGKETQYF
CDR3 DNA: TGCAGCGTTGAATTCCAAGAGGGAAAAGAGACCCAGTACTTC

V gene: TRBV5-1
D gene: -
clone size: -
J gene: TRBJ2-1
CDR3 protein: CASSLGLSPSHEQFF
CDR3 DNA: TGCGCCAGCAGCTTGGGCCTATCACCATCCCATGAGCAGTTCTTC

V gene: TRBV18
D gene: TRBD2
clone size: -
J gene: TRBJ2-7
CDR3 protein: CASSPRLAGTYEQYF
CDR3 DNA: TGTGCCAGCTCACCCAGACTAGCGGGGACCTACGAGCAGTACTTC

V gene: TRBV5-4
D gene: TRBD2
clone size: -
J gene: TRBJ2-1
CDR3 protein: CASSEAGAFNEQFF
CDR3 DNA: TGTGCCAGCAGCGAAGCGGGAGCTTTTAATGAGCAGTTCTTC

V gene: TRBV29-1
D gene: -
clone size: -
J gene: TRBJ2-1
CDR3 protein: CSVDLQTVGGEQFF
CDR3 DNA: TGCAGCGTTGATCTTCAGACGGTGGGGGGCGAGCAGTTCTTC

V gene: TRBV6-5
D gene: -
clone size: -
J gene: TRBJ2-7
CDR3 protein: CASSYTGQLSYEQYF
CDR3 DNA: TGTGCCAGCAGTTACACGGGGCAACTATCCTACGAGCAGTACTTC

V gene: TRBV6-6
D gene: TRBD2
clone size: -
J gene: TRBJ2-7
CDR3 protein: CASRREAKGYEQYF
CDR3 DNA: TGTGCCAGCAGGCGGGAGGCTAAGGGCTACGAGCAGTACTTC

V gene: TRBV27
D gene: -
clone size: -
J gene: TRBJ2-1
CDR3 protein: CASSFYPYNEQFF
CDR3 DNA: TGTGCCAGCAGTTTCTACCCTTACAATGAGCAGTTCTTC

V gene: TRBV6-4
D gene: -
clone size: -
J gene: TRBJ2-1
CDR3 protein: CASSDSITGYNEQFF
CDR3 DNA: TGTGCCAGCAGTGACTCTATCACCGGGTACAATGAGCAGTTCTTC

V gene: TRBV10-3
D gene: -
clone size: -
J gene: TRBJ2-1
CDR3 protein: CAIRAQYGNNEQFF
CDR3 DNA: TGTGCCATCAGAGCCCAATACGGGAACAATGAGCAGTTCTTC

V gene: TRBV30
D gene: -
clone size: -
J gene: TRBJ2-5
CDR3 protein: CAWIGQLQETQYF
CDR3 DNA: TGTGCCTGGATTGGACAGCTCCAAGAGACCCAGTACTTC

V gene: TRBV7-6
D gene: -
clone size: -
J gene: TRBJ1-4
CDR3 protein: CASSTDSGEKLFF
CDR3 DNA: TGTGCCAGCAGTACTGACTCGGGGGAAAAACTGTTTTTT

V gene: TRBV6-5
D gene: -
clone size: -
J gene: TRBJ2-1
CDR3 protein: CASSYSSSLEQFF
CDR3 DNA: TGTGCCAGCAGCTACTCGTCCAGTCTTGAGCAGTTCTTC

V gene: TRBV7-7
D gene: -
clone size: -
J gene: TRBJ2-2
CDR3 protein: CASSPTGTGELFF
CDR3 DNA: TGTGCTAGCAGCCCTACAGGGACCGGGGAGCTGTTTTTT

V gene: TRBV4-1
D gene: -
clone size: -
J gene: TRBJ1-2
CDR3 protein: CASSQEGTLYGYTF
CDR3 DNA: TGCGCCAGCAGCCAAGAGGGGACACTTTATGGCTACACCTTC

V gene: TRBV5-1
D gene: TRBD1
clone size: -
J gene: TRBJ1-1
CDR3 protein: CASSLRQGRNTEAFF
CDR3 DNA: TGCGCCAGCAGCTTAAGACAGGGGAGGAACACTGAAGCTTTCTTT

V gene: TRBV9
D gene: -
clone size: -
J gene: TRBJ2-3
CDR3 protein: CASSVDAFTDTQYF
CDR3 DNA: TGTGCCAGCAGCGTAGACGCCTTCACAGATACGCAGTATTTT

V gene: TRBV2
D gene: TRBD1
clone size: -
J gene: TRBJ1-5
CDR3 protein: CASRATGADQPQHF
CDR3 DNA: TGTGCCAGCAGAGCGACAGGGGCCGATCAGCCCCAGCATTTT

V gene: TRBV7-6
D gene: TRBD2
clone size: -
J gene: TRBJ2-1
CDR3 protein: CASSPRLAGDVEQFF
CDR3 DNA: TGTGCCAGCAGCCCCCGACTAGCGGGAGATGTTGAGCAGTTCTTC